The rows below give T cell receptor beta chains drawn from one sample of a study of T cell responses to AZD1222 COVID-19 vaccine. Here immunoSEQ multiplex PCR was the method, and the copy in TCRdb shows in-frame clones only, minus some. The sample records some 140,000 clones, approximately 90% being singletons. The source was peripheral blood, collected on day 0 of AZD1222 vaccination. The receptor source for this set is an adult in good health. Each CDR3 is given with its conserved first and last residue. D genes are given only for firm matches. The size entry is marked missing in some rows and otherwise reads once, few, many or a size class.

j_call | v_call | d_call | clone_size | cdr3_nt | cdr3_aa
TRBJ1-4 | TRBV18 | - | - | TGTGCCAGCTCACCAAACAGGGAAGGGAGAGAAAAACTGTTTTTT | CASSPNREGREKLFF
TRBJ1-2 | TRBV5-5 | - | once | TGTGCCAGCAGCTTTGACAGTAACTATGGCTACACCTTC | CASSFDSNYGYTF
TRBJ1-2 | TRBV6-5 | - | - | TGTGCCAGCAGTTACGGCGGGACGGATGGCTACACCTTC | CASSYGGTDGYTF
TRBJ1-5 | TRBV19 | - | - | TGTGCCAGTAGTATAGATCCCACGCAACAGCCCCAGCATTTT | CASSIDPTQQPQHF
TRBJ2-5 | TRBV5-1 | - | - | TGCGCCAGCAGCACCAACGTAGAAGAGACCCAGTACTTC | CASSTNVEETQYF
TRBJ2-3 | TRBV6-5 | TRBD2 | few | TGTGCCAGCCAAAGCGGGAGTGTTTTAGATACGCAGTATTTT | CASQSGSVLDTQYF
TRBJ1-2 | TRBV10-1 | - | once | TGCGCCCCCAGACGGACCTATGGCTACACCTTC | CAPRRTYGYTF
TRBJ1-1 | TRBV19 | - | - | TGTGCCAGTGGGTCACAGAGATTGAACACTGAAGCTTTCTTT | CASGSQRLNTEAFF
TRBJ2-7 | TRBV27 | - | - | TGTGCCAGCAGTTTATTGGGGACGGCCTACGAGCAGTACTTC | CASSLLGTAYEQYF
TRBJ1-5 | TRBV30 | - | - | TGTGCCTGGAGTCTCAACAGGGTGGGTCAGCCCCAGCATTTT | CAWSLNRVGQPQHF
TRBJ1-5 | TRBV7-2 | - | - | TGTGCCAGCAGCTTAGGACAATGGCAGCCCCAGCATTTT | CASSLGQWQPQHF
TRBJ1-5 | TRBV15 | TRBD1 | - | TGTGCCACCAGCAAAGATCATACAGGGGCCTTCAATCAGCCCCAGCATTTT | CATSKDHTGAFNQPQHF
TRBJ2-4 | TRBV28 | - | - | TGTGCCAGCAGCTCTCACGGGGTCAAAAACATTCAGTACTTC | CASSSHGVKNIQYF
TRBJ2-3 | TRBV10-2 | - | - | TGCGCCAGCAGTGAGTTTGCAAGGGTAGATACGCAGTATTTT | CASSEFARVDTQYF
TRBJ1-2 | TRBV28 | - | once | TGTGCCAGCAGTTTAGGACTCTTGGCAGGGAGCTATGGCTACACCTTC | CASSLGLLAGSYGYTF
TRBJ1-1 | TRBV11-2 | - | - | TGTGCCAGCAGCCCTAAGGGCACTGAAGCTTTCTTT | CASSPKGTEAFF
TRBJ1-1 | TRBV5-5 | - | - | TGTGCCAGCAGCCCGAGGACAGCGATGAACACTGAAGCTTTCTTT | CASSPRTAMNTEAFF
TRBJ1-2 | TRBV15 | - | - | TGTGCCACCAGCAGAGGGGGGGATGGCTACACCTTC | CATSRGGDGYTF
TRBJ1-1 | TRBV9 | - | - | TGTGCCAGCAGCCCCCCTCCCCGCGGGGCTTTCTTT | CASSPPPRGAFF
TRBJ2-7 | TRBV15 | - | - | TGTGCCACCGGCCTCTGGGGGACCTACGAGCAGTACTTC | CATGLWGTYEQYF
TRBJ1-2 | TRBV5-1 | TRBD1 | - | TGCGCCAGCAGCTTACAGGGGGGCTATGGCTACACCTTC | CASSLQGGYGYTF
TRBJ2-3 | TRBV29-1 | TRBD2 | - | TGCAGCGTTGGACTAGCGGCACAAAATACGCAGTATTTT | CSVGLAAQNTQYF
TRBJ1-1 | TRBV20-1 | - | - | TGCAGTGCTAGACTCGGGGCCCACCCTCTCTTT | CSARLGAHPLF
TRBJ2-3 | TRBV5-1 | - | once | TGCGCCAGCAGCTTAAGTATCGCAGATACGCAGTATTTT | CASSLSIADTQYF
TRBJ2-5 | TRBV11-2 | TRBD2 | - | TGTGCCAGCAGCTTTAGGGGAGGGTACCAAGAGACCCAGTACTTC | CASSFRGGYQETQYF
TRBJ2-2 | TRBV7-6 | TRBD2 | - | TGTGCCAGCAGCCTAGAGATAGCGGGGGGTAACACCGGGGAGCTGTTTTTT | CASSLEIAGGNTGELFF
TRBJ1-1 | TRBV28 | TRBD1 | - | TGTGCCAGCAGTTACCCGACAGGGGATATCGCTGAAGCTTTCTTT | CASSYPTGDIAEAFF
TRBJ1-3 | TRBV9 | - | - | TGTGCCAGCAGCGTAGGGTTTTTGCGAAACACCATATATTTT | CASSVGFLRNTIYF
TRBJ1-6 | TRBV11-2 | - | - | TGTGCCAGCAGCTTAAGCGACATTTATAATTCACCCCTCCACTTT | CASSLSDIYNSPLHF